These 26 T cell receptor beta chains were sequenced from one sample in a study of vaccination and CD4 T cells after COVID-19. With the Oncomine TCR Beta short-read assay, DNA from cultured CD4+ T cells was sequenced. TCRdb analysed the PCR reads with MiXCR anew, one entry per CDR3 protein. The sample yields roughly 15,000 distinct CDR3 sequences, under 30% seen once. What these receptors recognize is not known. Treatment given: approximately 11-day PBMC culture with coronavirus spike peptide pools or control peptides (ViraFEST assay). The sample consisted of cultured CD4+ T cells from blood. The receptor set was obtained from a human donor with COVID-19.

This clonotype is termed hyperexpanded. J is TRBJ2-3 and V is TRBV6-5; the D call may be TRBD1 or TRBD2 (5 bases each). CDR3 length: 15 amino acids. V was pared by 0 bases and J by 9 bases, with 16 bases between. Germline CDR1 is MNHEY and CDR2 is SVGAGI. The CDR3 sequence: CASSYSTAWWGTQYF. In DNA form, the CDR3 reads TGTGCCAGCAGTTACTCAACCGCTTGGTGGGGGACGCAGTATTTT.

This clonotype has just a few counts. The rearrangement links TRBV6-1 to TRBJ1-6; weak D call: TRBD1 (5 bases). V dropped 8 bases and J dropped 11 bases, with 16 bases sitting between them. This CDR3 is built from 13 residues. Germline loops: CDR1 MNHNS, CDR2 SASEGT. The CDR3 nucleotides read TGTGCCAGCTTAAGGGGCCGAGCGCCACCCCTCCACTTT. Translated: CASLRGRAPPLHF.

The genes are TRBV5-4 and TRBJ2-7; 7 nucleotides match TRBD1. CDR1 SGHNT and CDR2 YYREEE come from the germline V gene (reference sequence). V shed 4 bases and J 2 bases; nucleotides not matched to a gene: 9. This CDR3 region has 15 residues. The CDR3 region is CASSTRQGVTYEQYF. In DNA, the CDR3 is TGTGCCAGCAGCACCCGACAGGGTGTGACCTACGAGCAGTACTTC. Drawing the rest from reference TRBV5-4 and TRBJ2-7, the complete variable domain is ETGVTQSPTHLIKTRGQQVTLRCSSQSGHNTVSWYQQALGQGPQFIFQYYREEENGRGNFPPRFSGLQFPNYSSELNVNALELDDSALYLCASSTRQGVTYEQYFGPGTRLTVT.

V gene TRBV5-8 combines with J gene TRBJ1-2, with D tentatively TRBD1 (5 bases). V was shortened by 2 bases and J by 3 bases, with 8 bases between the two germline ends. Per the germline V gene, CDR1 is SGHTS and CDR2 is YDEGEE. The CDR3 runs to 13 residues. DNA for the CDR3: TGTGCCAGCAGCTTCGACAGTTACTATGGCTACACCTTC. It encodes CASSFDSYYGYTF.

This clonotype appeared a few times. The chain recombines TRBV7-8 with TRBJ2-6, with 10 bases lining up with TRBD1. V lost 4 bases and J lost 0; bases outside the gene matches: 3. The CDR3 consists of 17 residues. Per the germline V gene, CDR1 is SGHVS and CDR2 is FQNEAQ. The CDR3 here is CASSSGTGASGANVLTF. The CDR3 DNA sequence: TGTGCCAGCAGCTCCGGGACAGGGGCCTCTGGGGCCAACGTCCTGACTTTC.

This clonotype was detected only a few times. The genes are TRBV20-1 and TRBJ2-3; weak D call: TRBD1 (5 bases). V lost 3 bases, J lost 3 bases, and 13 bases lay in between. Germline CDR1 DFQATT, CDR2 SNEGSKA (reference sequence). The CDR3 contains 14 residues. The CDR3 coding sequence is TGCAGTGCTAGTTTAGGGGTTCGAACAGATACGCAGTATTTT. The encoded protein is CSASLGVRTDTQYF.

The chain has TRBV5-1 and TRBJ1-2, with D possibly matching TRBD1 (5 bases). Germline CDR1 SGHRS, CDR2 YFSETQ. Trimming left V 4 bases short and J 4 bases short, with 14 bases between. The CDR3 has 14 residues. The CDR3 bases are TGCGCCAGCAGCCCCCTAGAGGGGCCCTATGGCTACACCTTC. Its translation is CASSPLEGPYGYTF.

The V gene is TRBV27, the J gene TRBJ1-4; no definite D call. The germline CDR1 and CDR2 sequences are MNHEY and SMNVEV (reference sequence). V lost 8 bases and J lost 4, with 5 bases in between. The CDR3 runs to 11 residues. CDR3 bases: TGTGCCAGCGCGTTTAATGAAAAACTGTTTTTT. It is translated as CASAFNEKLFF.

The genes are TRBV20-1 and TRBJ2-3; D assignment may be TRBD1 or TRBD2 (5 bases each). The CDR3 consists of 17 residues. The V end was cut by 6 bases, the J end by 2 bases, with 24 bases between. Germline-derived CDR1 and CDR2 are DFQATT and SNEGSKA (reference sequence). The CDR3 sequence: CSAVRIPGPRITDTQYF. The DNA for the CDR3 is TGCAGTGCCGTAAGAATTCCGGGACCTAGGATCACAGATACGCAGTATTTT.

This chain links TRBV7-2 with TRBJ1-5, with no clear D. The CDR3 runs to 14 residues. With 2 bases removed from V and 3 bases from J, the gap between germline ends came to 8 bases. The germline CDR1 and CDR2 sequences are SGHTA and FQGNSA. Here the CDR3 reads CASSLMQTNQPQHF. The CDR3, as DNA: TGTGCCAGCAGCTTAATGCAGACCAATCAGCCCCAGCATTTT. The whole variable domain, filled in from reference TRBV7-2 and TRBJ1-5, reads GAGVSQSPSNKVTEKGKDVELRCDPISGHTALYWYRQSLGQGLEFLIYFQGNSAPDKSGLPSDRFSAERTGGSVSTLTIQRTQQEDSAVYLCASSLMQTNQPQHFGDGTRLSIL.

The sample holds a few counts of this clonotype. The chain uses TRBV6-5 and TRBJ2-3; 13 nucleotides line up with TRBD2. This CDR3 is built from 18 residues. The V gene end was trimmed by 2 bases and the J gene end by 3 bases; junction bases not matched to a gene: 8. Germline-derived CDR1 and CDR2 are MNHEY and SVGAGI. In DNA, the CDR3 is TGTGCCAGCAGTTACGCCCGGACTAGCGGGGGTGGAACAGATACGCAGTATTTT. Encoded protein: CASSYARTSGGGTDTQYF.

The chain has TRBV10-3 and TRBJ2-1; 16 bases line up with TRBD2. Unmatched junction bases numbered 3, after V lost 6 bases and J lost 10 bases. CDR3 length equals 14 residues. Germline loops: CDR1 ENHRY, CDR2 SYGVKD. This CDR3 is CAIRGTSGGEEQFF. CDR3 nucleotide sequence: TGTGCCATCAGAGGGACTAGCGGGGGGGAGGAGCAGTTCTTC.

The chain joins TRBV6-1 to TRBJ2-1; 10 bases line up with TRBD2. CDR1 is MNHNS, CDR2 SASEGT, per germline. V was clipped by 3 bases and J by 5 bases; unmatched bases: 7. The CDR3 spans 16 residues. The DNA of the CDR3 is TGTGCCAGCAGTGACCCGAGCGGGGGGGGACACAATGAGCAGTTCTTC. Protein product: CASSDPSGGGHNEQFF.

J is TRBJ1-1 and V is TRBV11-3, with D hard to call. CDR3 length: 12 amino acids. Germline loops: CDR1 SGHNT, CDR2 YENEEA. CDR3 sequence reads: CATGEVGTEAFF. CDR3 bases: TGTGCTACCGGGGAGGTGGGCACTGAAGCTTTCTTT. The whole variable domain, remainder taken from reference TRBV11-3 and TRBJ1-1, is EAGVVQSPRYKIIEKKQPVAFWCNPISGHNTLYWYLQNLGQGPELLIRYENEEAVDDSQLPKDRFSAERLKGVDSTLKIQPAELGDSAVYLCATGEVGTEAFFGQGTRLTVV.

The chain uses TRBV28 and TRBJ1-1, with D possibly being TRBD1 (5 bases). In germline, CDR1 is MDHEN, CDR2 SYDVKM. The CDR3 is 14 amino acids. Trimming shortened V by 8 bases and J by 0 bases, and 13 bases separated the two germline ends. This CDR3 is CASCVGAMNTEAFF. CDR3 coding DNA: TGTGCCAGCTGCGTCGGGGCCATGAACACTGAAGCTTTCTTT. The full variable domain, its missing parts supplied by reference TRBV28 and TRBJ1-1, is DVKVTQSSRYLVKRTGEKVFLECVQDMDHENMFWYRQDPGLGLRLIYFSYDVKMKEKGDIPEGYSVSREKKERFSLILESASTNQTSMYLCASCVGAMNTEAFFGQGTRLTVV.

There are a few counts of this clonotype. The chain is built from TRBV6-1 and TRBJ1-4; D is perhaps TRBD1 (6 bases). V gave up 6 bases and J gave up 3 bases, with 11 bases separating them. In germline, CDR1 is MNHNS, CDR2 SASEGT. There are 14 residues in the CDR3. The CDR3 nucleotides are TGTGCCAGCAGGCCCGGACAGTCTAATGAAAAACTGTTTTTT. Amino acids: CASRPGQSNEKLFF.

This rearrangement joins TRBV20-1 to TRBJ2-7, with a weak D call TRBD1 (5 bases). V gave up 3 bases and J gave up 0 bases, with 15 bases separating them. The length of the CDR3 is 15 residues. Germline CDR1 and CDR2: DFQATT and SNEGSKA (reference sequence). CDR3 coding DNA: TGCAGTGCTAGCGATAGACAGAGAGTCTCCTACGAGCAGTACTTC. It is translated as CSASDRQRVSYEQYF.

The chain couples TRBV11-3 to TRBJ2-5; TRBD2 agrees at 14 bases. J gave up 5 bases and V 5 bases, and 13 bases lay outside the gene matches. CDR1 and CDR2 from the germline V gene are SGHNT and YENEEA. The CDR3 length is 18 residues. The CDR3 sequence is CASSPRPGLAGGKETQYF. Written as DNA, the CDR3 is TGTGCCAGCAGCCCCCGCCCAGGACTAGCGGGGGGAAAGGAGACCCAGTACTTC.

V usage is TRBV28 and J usage is TRBJ2-7, with TRBD1 matching over 7 bases. Trimming cost V 5 bases and J 5 bases; bases outside gene matches: 12. Looked up from germline, CDR1 is MDHEN and CDR2 is SYDVKM. CDR3 length: 15 residues. The CDR3 is CASSNRDRGVDEQYF. CDR3 coding DNA: TGTGCCAGCAGTAACCGGGACAGAGGGGTCGACGAGCAGTACTTC.

The chain combines TRBV7-9 with TRBJ2-2; the match to TRBD1 covers 7 bases. This CDR3 spans 15 amino acids. Losses at the gene ends were 5 bases for V and 5 bases for J; bases not matched to a gene: 8. Germline values: CDR1 SEHNR, CDR2 FQNEAQ (reference sequence). This CDR3 reads CASSPVRGQTGELFF. The CDR3 DNA reads as TGTGCCAGCAGCCCCGTGAGGGGGCAGACCGGGGAGCTGTTTTTT.

The gene calls are TRBV20-1 and TRBJ2-7, with 7 nucleotides matching TRBD1. V lost 5 bases, J lost 4 bases, and 11 bases stayed unmatched. Germline loops: CDR1 DFQATT, CDR2 SNEGSKA (reference sequence). The CDR3 has 14 residues. CDR3 nucleotides: TGCAGTGCTTCCGACAGGGCTCGAGGGTACGAGCAGTACTTC. This translates into CSASDRARGYEQYF.

The rearrangement uses TRBV29-1 and TRBJ1-6, with D possibly being TRBD1 (5 bases). The germline gives CDR1 SQVTM, CDR2 ANQGSEA. The CDR3 is 13 amino acids. V was cut by 6 bases and J by 6 bases, with 12 bases left in between. The CDR3 loop is CSVLTAVNSPLHF. CDR3 nucleotide sequence: TGCAGCGTGCTGACAGCAGTTAATTCACCCCTCCACTTT.

V is TRBV14 and J is TRBJ2-3, with 9 positions matching TRBD2. CDR3 size: 15 residues. V lost 0 bases, J lost 7 bases, and 5 bases stayed unmatched. The germline V gene encodes CDR1 SGHDN and CDR2 FVKESK. The CDR3 DNA follows: TGTGCCAGCAGCCAAGAGGCGGGGGGGCCGCATACGCAGTATTTT. Translation: CASSQEAGGPHTQYF.

The rearrangement joins TRBV6-1 to TRBJ1-2; D uncertain. The CDR3 length is 15 residues. Germline V CDR1 and CDR2: MNHNS, SASEGT. The V and J ends lost 3 bases and 0 bases respectively, with 11 bases between them. Here the CDR3 reads CASSEVGDTNYGYTF. The DNA of the CDR3 is TGTGCCAGCAGTGAGGTCGGCGATACTAACTATGGCTACACCTTC.

This clonotype was detected only a few times. The chain uses TRBV4-3 and TRBJ2-7; 9 nucleotides line up with TRBD2. Germline assignment: CDR1 LGHNA and CDR2 YSLEER. This CDR3 has 16 amino acids. V was pared by 0 bases and J by 3 bases, with 6 bases of the junction left unmatched. The CDR3 loop reads CASSQDFGTSFYEQYF. The CDR3 nucleotides are TGCGCCAGCAGCCAAGATTTCGGGACTAGCTTCTACGAGCAGTACTTC.

The chain employs TRBV14 and TRBJ2-5; 9 nucleotides match TRBD2. The germline V gene has CDR1 SGHDN and CDR2 FVKESK. The V gene end was trimmed by 0 bases and the J gene end by 13 bases; junction bases not matched to a gene: 6. CDR3 length: 13 residues. DNA for the CDR3: TGTGCCAGCAGCCAAGATCTGCGGGGGGGTGGGTACTTC. Its protein product is CASSQDLRGGGYF.